This T cell receptor beta chain was found in a study of CD8+CD57+ T cells in acquired aplastic anemia. Investigators profiled TCR beta VDJ and CDR3 from genomic DNA template. A single record per CDR3 protein comes from TCRdb applying MiXCR to the reads. The sample lists over 100,000 distinct CDR3 sequences, roughly 40% seen once, with 8.4% in the top ten. Germline CDR1 SNHLY, CDR2 FYNNEI. V was pared by 0 bases and J by 7 bases, with 3 bases of the junction left unmatched. This CDR3 region has 14 residues. The sequencing input was sorted CD4+, CD8+, or CD8+CD57+ T cells (not recorded which) from PBMCs. The sequence was collected from a human donor in good health, serving as a control. The J gene is TRBJ1-3, the V gene TRBV2; 7 bases line up with TRBD1. This chain's CDR3 is CASSEAAGGNTIYF. DNA for the CDR3: TGTGCCAGCAGTGAAGCGGCAGGGGGTAACACCATATATTTT.